These 7 T cell receptor beta chains share one sample of origin, sequenced in a study of T-cell memory formation after mild COVID-19. TCRdb itself ran the 5' RACE reads through MiXCR, one entry per CDR3 protein. This table has hundreds of thousands of distinct CDR3 sequences, 20% to 30% appearing once. Sequencing used PBMCs or a T cell subset sorted from them (not recorded which). The source of these receptors is an adult woman who had mild COVID-19 (a few samples of this study predate the infection). Cell type and time point are not known.

This chain joins TRBV3-1 and TRBJ2-7; D unresolved. The germline CDR1 and CDR2 sequences are LGHDT and YNNKEL (reference sequence). Trimming took off 0 bases at V and 4 bases at J, with 19 bases between the two ends. The CDR3 runs to 17 residues. CDR3 bases: TGTGCCAGCAGCCAAGACTTTAACAGCCGTTTCTCTTACGAGCAGTACTTC. The encoded protein is CASSQDFNSRFSYEQYF.

This clonotype was detected a few times. This chain connects TRBV7-3 to TRBJ2-1, with 10 bases lining up with TRBD2. V lost 0 bases, J lost 10 bases, and 6 bases stayed unmatched. The V gene's germline CDR1 is SGHTA and CDR2 FQGTGA. This CDR3 contains 15 residues. CDR3 in amino acids: CASSLTTLAGEEQFF. The CDR3, as DNA: TGTGCCAGCAGCTTAACTACCCTAGCGGGAGAAGAGCAGTTCTTC.

This clonotype has only a few counts. V gene TRBV6-5 combines with J gene TRBJ2-1; 8 bases map to TRBD2. The CDR3 is made up of 16 amino acids. Per the germline V gene, CDR1 is MNHEY and CDR2 is SVGAGI. Losses at the gene ends were 3 bases for V and 0 bases for J; bases not matched to a gene: 4. CDR3 nucleotide sequence: TGTGCCAGCAGTTATTCCGGGACTAGCTCCTACAATGAGCAGTTCTTC. This codes for CASSYSGTSSYNEQFF.

The V and J genes are TRBV7-3 and TRBJ2-2; no firm D call. There are 15 residues in the CDR3. Germline assignment: CDR1 SGHTA and CDR2 FQGTGA. Trimming took 1 base from V and 4 from J, leaving 10 bases between them. CDR3 region: CASSLISIGTGELFF. The CDR3 bases are TGTGCCAGCAGCTTAATCTCTATCGGCACCGGGGAGCTGTTTTTT.

The chain's CDR3 is CASRTGTTSSYEQYF. The CDR3 DNA follows: TGTGCCAGCAGGACCGGGACGACGAGCTCCTACGAGCAGTACTTC. The chain links TRBV2 to TRBJ2-7; the D gene could be TRBD1 or TRBD2 (5 bases each). There are 15 residues in the CDR3. The V and J ends lost 6 bases and 0 bases respectively, with 15 bases between them. In germline, CDR1 is SNHLY, CDR2 FYNNEI.

The gene calls are TRBV20-1 and TRBJ2-6; weak D call: TRBD1 (7 bases). The CDR3 extends over 17 amino acids. Germline values: CDR1 DFQATT, CDR2 SNEGSKA (reference sequence). Trimming removed 6 bases from V and 0 bases from J, with 18 bases in between. The CDR3 sequence: CSALDREAISGANVLTF. CDR3 sequence (DNA): TGCAGTGCACTTGACAGGGAGGCCATCTCTGGGGCCAACGTCCTGACTTTC.

The V call is TRBV7-2, the J call TRBJ1-3; 7 nucleotides agree with TRBD1. Trimming removed 5 bases from V and 3 bases from J; junction bases left unmatched: 13. This CDR3 has 17 residues. The V gene's germline CDR1 is SGHTA and CDR2 FQGNSA. CDR3 sequence reads: CASSPSNQGVFGNTIYF. The CDR3, as DNA: TGTGCCAGCAGCCCCTCGAATCAGGGGGTTTTTGGAAACACCATATATTTT.